This T cell receptor (beta chain) was recovered during a study of radiotherapy plus CTLA-4 blockade in lung cancer. About the study: About 20% of patients responded objectively, and roughly 31% achieved disease control.

General study findings and limits: Dynamics of early blood T cell clones, together with interferon-beta, were reportedly the best predictors of response. Radiotherapy with ipilimumab was followed by blood expansion of tumor-derived clones.

Germline V lookup: CDR1 LNHNV, CDR2 YYDKDF (reference sequence). CDR3 length: 13 amino acids. V was pared by 4 bases and J by 4 bases, with 10 bases between. Comment on this clone: Its specificity is unknown.

Produced via immunoSEQ multiplex PCR; TCRdb's table is partial and in-frame only. Counted here are about 33,000 clones, 70% to 90% occurring once; the ten biggest clones make up 20% to 25%. Focal radiation plus CTLA-4 blockade with ipilimumab was administered to patients who had chemo-refractory metastatic non-small-cell lung cancer. This sequence was found in a human donor with non-small cell lung cancer that progressed on radiotherapy plus ipilimumab. The J gene is TRBJ1-1, the V gene TRBV15; D not resolved. Here the sequenced sample was peripheral blood, taken from a patient treated with radiotherapy plus ipilimumab. The CDR3 loop reads CATSIARGTEAFF. The CDR3, as DNA: TGTGCCACCAGCATCGCACGAGGCACTGAAGCTTTCTTT.